Each of the 18 T cell receptor beta chains below was sequenced from the same sample in a study of T-cell memory formation after mild COVID-19. TCRdb re-called the 5' RACE reads with MiXCR, one entry per CDR3 protein. The sample consists of approximately 270,000 distinct CDR3 sequences, 15% to 20% of them appearing once. Sequencing input: PBMCs or a T cell subset sorted from them (not recorded which). The receptors originated from a man aged 18 to 30 who had mild COVID-19 (a few samples of this study predate the infection). Cell type and time point are not known.

This clonotype was recorded many times. V usage is TRBV4-2 and J usage is TRBJ2-5; TRBD2 matches 9 bases. The V and J ends lost 3 bases and 0 bases, in that order; junction bases with no gene match: 2. The CDR3 spans 15 residues. Germline CDR1 reads LGHNA; CDR2 reads YNFKEQ. This chain's CDR3 is CASSQAGGYQETQYF. CDR3 DNA: TGTGCCAGCAGCCAGGCGGGGGGGTACCAAGAGACCCAGTACTTC.

The V gene is TRBV29-1, the J gene TRBJ2-3; 7 nucleotides match TRBD2. Germline CDR1 reads SQVTM; CDR2 reads ANQGSEA. Trimming at V came to 1 base and at J to 4 bases, leaving 5 bases not matched to a gene. The CDR3 has 14 amino acids. In DNA, the CDR3 is TGCAGCGTTGAAGTGGGGCGGGGGTCAGATACGCAGTATTTT. This sequence encodes CSVEVGRGSDTQYF.

This clonotype was seen many times. The chain employs TRBV7-3 and TRBJ2-3; tentatively, D is TRBD1 (7 bases). From germline, CDR1 is SGHTA and CDR2 FQGTGA. V lost 1 base and J lost 10, with 15 bases in between. There are 14 residues in the CDR3. The CDR3 reads CASSLSTGEAAQYF. CDR3 coding DNA: TGTGCCAGCAGCTTAAGTACAGGGGAGGCGGCGCAGTATTTT.

This clonotype has just a few counts. V gene TRBV4-2 combines with J gene TRBJ2-7; D call uncertain. Germline V lookup: CDR1 LGHNA, CDR2 YNFKEQ. The CDR3 covers 15 residues. V was trimmed by 1 base and J by 4 bases, leaving 14 bases between them. The CDR3 sequence: CASSQVLQGPYEQYF. DNA of the CDR3: TGTGCCAGCAGCCAAGTCTTGCAAGGGCCATACGAGCAGTACTTC.

This clonotype turned up a few times. The chain couples TRBV29-1 to TRBJ1-2; possibly TRBD1 for D (5 bases). The V end lost 4 bases, the J end lost 4 bases, and 19 bases lay between the germline ends. This CDR3 contains 15 residues. The germline V gene encodes CDR1 SQVTM and CDR2 ANQGSEA. DNA of the CDR3: TGCAGCGTTGGCCTCAAAGGTGTGACAGTCTATGGCTACACCTTC. Translated: CSVGLKGVTVYGYTF.

The V call is TRBV27, the J call TRBJ1-2, with unresolved D. From germline, CDR1 is MNHEY and CDR2 SMNVEV (reference sequence). The CDR3 extends over 14 amino acids. Trimming stripped 5 bases from V and 3 bases from J, with 13 bases between. The CDR3 is CASSPSADDYGYTF. In DNA, the CDR3 is TGTGCCAGCAGTCCCTCCGCAGATGACTATGGCTACACCTTC.

This clonotype is a singleton in its sample. The chain is built from TRBV6-6 and TRBJ2-7; no reliable D call. Between the trimmed V and J ends, which lost 2 bases and 4 bases, there was a span of 6 bases. The CDR3 runs 12 residues. From germline, CDR1 is MNHNY and CDR2 SVGAGI (reference sequence). CDR3 protein: CASSYQYYEQYF. In DNA form, the CDR3 reads TGTGCCAGCAGTTACCAGTATTACGAGCAGTACTTC.

This clonotype turned up a few times. The chain employs TRBV18 and TRBJ2-2, with D hard to call. The CDR3 spans 13 residues. Germline CDR1 reads KGHSH; CDR2 reads LQKENI. The germline V and J ends were trimmed by 5 bases and 7 bases, with 11 bases remaining between them. The CDR3 sequence: CASSAEHVGELFF. CDR3 nucleotide sequence: TGTGCCAGCTCAGCGGAACACGTCGGGGAGCTGTTTTTT.

This clonotype was seen a handful of times. The V and J genes are TRBV6-6 and TRBJ1-2; D remains ambiguous. Germline V gives CDR1 MNHNY, CDR2 SVGAGI (reference sequence). The CDR3 extends over 13 amino acids. With 6 bases removed from V and 5 bases from J, the gap between germline ends came to 13 bases. The CDR3 DNA follows: TGTGCCAGCAGGGGCCCCCAAGTGTATGGCTACACCTTC. This sequence encodes CASRGPQVYGYTF.

V gene TRBV11-2 combines with J gene TRBJ2-2; the D gene is possibly TRBD1 (6 bases). Trimming took off 5 bases at V and 5 bases at J, with 21 bases between the two ends. The CDR3 runs 17 residues. Looked up from germline, CDR1 is SGHAT and CDR2 is FQNNGV. As DNA, the CDR3 is TGTGCCAGCAGCCCCGTTGGGGGCCCCGCTCCAACCGGGGAGCTGTTTTTT. This gives the protein CASSPVGGPAPTGELFF.

This clonotype has more than one count but fewer than ten. This sequence joins TRBV7-7 and TRBJ2-3; D unclear. This CDR3 has 14 residues. Germline lookup yields CDR1 SSHAT and CDR2 FNYEAQ (reference sequence). Trimming removed 4 bases at V and 2 bases at J, with 10 bases between. The CDR3 is CASSSLSNTDTQYF. CDR3 nucleotides: TGTGCCAGCAGCTCTCTATCAAACACAGATACGCAGTATTTT. The full variable domain, its missing parts supplied by reference TRBV7-7 and TRBJ2-3, is GAGVSQSPRYKVTKRGQDVTLRCDPISSHATLYWYQQALGQGPEFLTYFNYEAQPDKSGLPSDRFSAERPEGSISTLTIQRTEQRDSAMYRCASSSLSNTDTQYFGPGTRLTVL.

The chain recombines TRBV3-1 with TRBJ2-3; TRBD2 matches at 12 bases. The V gene's germline CDR1 is LGHDT and CDR2 YNNKEL (reference sequence). The V and J ends lost 1 base and 4 bases, in that order; junction bases with no gene match: 6. The length of the CDR3 is 17 residues. The CDR3 coding sequence is TGTGCCAGCAGCCAAGCCTCTAGCGGGGGGGCGTCAGATACGCAGTATTTT. This encodes CASSQASSGGASDTQYF.

This sequence joins TRBV7-9 and TRBJ2-7; D is unresolved. Per the germline V gene, CDR1 is SEHNR and CDR2 is FQNEAQ (reference sequence). This CDR3 contains 16 residues. The V end lost 1 base, the J end lost 0 bases, and 13 bases lay between the germline ends. Here the CDR3 reads CASSLGAPFSSYEQYF. In nucleotides, the CDR3 is TGTGCCAGCAGCTTAGGTGCTCCATTTAGCTCCTACGAGCAGTACTTC.

The sample holds one count of this clonotype. The chain is built from TRBV6-5 and TRBJ1-6, with TRBD1 matching over 10 bases. This CDR3 contains 16 residues. From germline, CDR1 is MNHEY and CDR2 SVGAGI. The ends lost 6 bases at V and 7 bases at J; junction bases unmatched: 9. CDR3 nucleotide sequence: TGTGCCAGCAGGCTGACAGGGGGCATCTCGAATTCACCCCTCCACTTT. This encodes CASRLTGGISNSPLHF.

A few counts support this clonotype. The rearrangement joins TRBV4-2 to TRBJ1-2; D is possibly TRBD1 (5 bases). The CDR3 length is 15 residues. CDR1 is LGHNA and CDR2 is YNFKEQ in the germline V gene. Trimming cost V 1 base and J 5 bases, with 14 bases left between them. Here the CDR3 reads CASSQVTGGGYGYTF. The CDR3 DNA is TGTGCCAGCAGCCAAGTCACCGGCGGGGGGTATGGCTACACCTTC.

This clonotype was counted between two and nine times. The chain couples TRBV29-1 to TRBJ2-2; perhaps TRBD2 as D (5 bases). The CDR3 contains 14 residues. From germline, CDR1 is SQVTM and CDR2 ANQGSEA. Between the trimmed V and J ends, which lost 6 bases and 3 bases, there was a span of 14 bases. CDR3: CSVESREHTGELFF. The CDR3 region has the DNA TGCAGCGTGGAGAGCCGGGAACACACCGGGGAGCTGTTTTTT.

This clonotype came up once. The CDR3 nucleotides are TGTGCCAGCAGCTTAGGGCAACAAGGCTACACCTTC. Its translation: CASSLGQQGYTF. The chain combines TRBV7-9 with TRBJ1-2; no clear D gene. Trimming took off 1 base at V and 8 bases at J, with 8 bases between the two ends. The V gene's germline CDR1 is SEHNR and CDR2 FQNEAQ (reference sequence). The CDR3 spans 12 residues.

The V gene is TRBV15, the J gene TRBJ2-5; unclear D gene. Germline CDR1 is LNHNV and CDR2 is YYDKDF (reference sequence). This CDR3 spans 13 amino acids. V lost 1 base, J lost 5 bases, and 8 bases lay in between. CDR3 region: CATSRVIRETQYF. Here the CDR3 DNA reads TGTGCCACCAGCAGAGTCATAAGGGAGACCCAGTACTTC.